This T cell receptor (beta chain) was observed in a study of cytomegalovirus exposure and HLA in healthy donors (TCRdb year 2017). Study-wide context: In an earlier analysis of under 750 of the donors, approximately 260 Gb of sequence data and 117 million unique TCR beta sequences from about 179 million T cells were reported. About 280 gigabases of sequencing data and tens of millions of unique TCR sequences were included in an early release covering about 700 HLA-typed donors. Of the 300 to 500 genotyped donors, approximately 81% were placed in the genetic ancestry cluster associated with self-reported Caucasian donors. The study was designed to test whether signatures of past pathogen exposure could be identified by cataloging public T cell receptors. The T cell repertoires of 666 subjects were profiled by immunosequencing and related to cytomegalovirus serostatus. Besides the first cohort of about 730 subjects, a separate validation cohort made up of roughly 120 different subjects was used. To predict cytomegalovirus infection status, the study combined high-throughput TCR immunosequencing, statistical association of individual TCRs with disease status, and machine learning. To study patterns of TCR occurrence, a later analysis re-analyzed previously published TCR beta repertoires from 700 or so donors and added high-resolution HLA genotyping. The later analysis used no new phenotypic data to find candidate immune exposures, relying instead on TCR beta sequences and their occurrence across donors. An earlier analysis of 587 of the donors used high-throughput TCR beta sequencing to judge whether each TCR beta V gene segment behaved as functional or pseudogenic. Donor age, sex, ethnicity and CMV serostatus were collected together with the repertoire data. A later genetic analysis took genome-wide SNP genotypes for about three fifths of the roughly 670 donors and used that subset as a discovery cohort. Every discovery cohort repertoire had been produced on one sequencing platform. Both class I and class II loci were covered by HLA typing, at four-digit resolution. The number of donors typed differed by locus, with roughly 620-640 for A, B, C, DRB1 and DQB1, 522 for DQA1, 606 for DPA1, and under 490 for DPB1. Roughly 5 DR-DQ haplotypes were handled as single units for association and clustering, since linkage in the cohort was strong. Among 398 genotyped donors of the cohort, an average of around 250,000 unique TCR beta nucleotide sequences was sequenced per donor, of which 15% to 20% were non-productive.

On this clone: Its target antigen remains unknown. No quality values exist for individual bases; no much larger clone is one base distant.

The V and J ends are trimmed by 3 bases and 5 bases, leaving 7 bases between them. From a lookup of the germline V gene, CDR1 and CDR2 are SGHNT and YENEEA. The CDR3 contains 12 residues, cysteine and phenylalanine counted. Only CDR3 DNA is held: 36 bases, read in frame from base 1. The protocol used for the library was the immunoSEQ multiplex PCR assay. A mixture of 60 forward primers for TCR Vbeta segments and 13 reverse primers for TCR Jbeta segments was used in the multiplex PCR. The CDR3 region of rearranged TCR beta genes was amplified from genomic DNA with a multiplex PCR assay. The Illumina HiSeq System was used to sequence the amplified TCR beta libraries as 87-base-pair reads. The source study handled its data this way. A later analysis tallied around 80 million unique TCR beta chains across the 610 or so repertoires, and about 10 million of those chains were shared by two or more donors. A nearest-neighbor algorithm error-corrected the raw reads and collapsed the reads into unique sequences, merging closely related sequences to remove PCR and sequencing errors. To assign V, D and J gene segments, CDR3 sequences were aligned to IMGT reference sequences. For a sequence to be retained, a match of at least six nucleotides to both a V gene segment and a J gene segment was required. Rearrangements were called productive when the CDR3 lacked stop codons and stayed in frame with V and J; all others were non-productive. CDR3 was defined by IMGT convention, running from the second conserved V-encoded cysteine to the conserved J-encoded phenylalanine. In an earlier analysis of approximately 590 of the donors, sequences lacking an unambiguous match to a single V gene segment were excluded. An earlier analysis of 587 of the donors called V segments functional above 56.7% productive rearrangements and segregating when the between-donor standard deviation exceeded 5%. To diagnose cytomegalovirus status from the catalog of TCR beta chain sequences, a statistical classification framework was built. V and J gene assignment, in a later analysis, came from comparing TCR nucleotide sequences with IMGT/GENE-DB human TR gene sequences. In a later analysis, CDR3 sequences and most-parsimonious VDJ recombination scenarios were assigned using the TCRdist pipeline. A later analysis defined each TCR beta chain by its CDR3 amino acid sequence plus V-gene family, and excluded reads lacking a unique V-gene family. To address suspected cross-contamination and a sequencing artifact, a later analysis removed roughly 640 highly shared, low-generation-probability nucleotide sequences. In a later analysis, a clonal expansion index for each public chain was calculated from normalized within-repertoire ranks of inferred template counts. In a later analysis, generation probabilities were computed with a VDJ recombination model fitted to out-of-frame rearrangements, and the resulting probabilities were checked against IGoR. In a later analysis, hypergeometric tests were used to score TCR-TCR, TCR-HLA and TCR-CMV co-occurrence, with a repertoire-size bias correction applied to TCR pairs. In a later analysis, false discovery rates were estimated by permuting HLA or CMV assignments 20 times. In a later analysis, co-occurring TCRs were grouped using DBSCAN, and TCRdist sequence similarity was added for clustering within HLA-allele-positive subsets. Co-occurrence clustering excluded repertoires with fewer than 30,000 or more than 120,000 public chains, plus five with anomalous nucleotide sharing. The source is immuneACCESS, and TCRdb retained only in-frame sequences with V and J called. Part of the clones is not carried over; for the studies checked, unresolved V genes explain less than half of this, and the remainder is unexplained. That table is the source of V, J and clone size, and D and trimming were worked out from the DNA. This sample holds 80,000 to 95,000 clones; roughly 74% were observed only once. The ten largest clones add up to roughly a sixth of the sample.

General findings and caveats noted by the study authors: V-gene and J-gene trimming of TCR beta chains was associated with a missense DCLRE1C variant in a later genetic analysis, and the association was replicated in an independent cohort. Specific HLA alleles were associated with 15,000 to 20,000 TCR beta sequences at a false discovery rate of 0.05 in a later analysis. In a later analysis, HLA-associated TCR beta chains were found to be more clonally expanded and to have lower generation probabilities than equally common non-associated chains. According to a later analysis, TCR association rates differed among HLA loci, with DRB1 alleles showing the most associated TCRs and HLA-C alleles showing the fewest. Correlated functional status among segregating V segments might reflect linkage disequilibrium, but an unknown experimental factor could not be ruled out. Some IMGT-functional V segments, including TRBV6-2 and TRBV6-3, could not be distinguished by the 87-base-pair reads and were therefore excluded. Because counts were too low, 15 or so rarely observed V segments, including chromosome 9 orphons, were excluded from the earlier analysis of under 650 of the donors. Most TCR sequences were observed very rarely across donors, whereas some public TCRs were present in many individuals. Assigning TCR associations to individual alleles was difficult when HLA alleles, especially DR and DQ, strongly co-occurred. HLA typing was unavailable for some donors at each locus, so association tests used only the typed subset. The study gave a list of more than 150 TCR beta chains associated with cytomegalovirus. In a later genetic analysis, fewer N-insertions in productive TCRs were reported among donors in an Asian-associated ancestry cluster than the roughly 670-donor mean. Broadly in line with IMGT annotations, most TCR beta V segments showed up in productive rearrangements about 87% or about 30% of the time in an earlier analysis of a few hundred of the donors. For the cohort, immune exposure information was limited to CMV serostatus. A later analysis reported that several top co-occurrence clusters appeared linked to parvovirus B19, influenza, CMV and Epstein-Barr virus. Roughly uniform sequencing depth across donors was assumed in presence/absence analyses, although this assumption may not hold. It was suggested by the authors that the approach could potentially be generalized to other disease states and immunological phenotypes. The classifier was reported to diagnose cytomegalovirus status with high specificity and sensitivity in both the original and validation cohorts. Most CMV-associated TCR beta chains appeared to be HLA-restricted in a later analysis, and the HLA associations seemed to be driven largely by CMV exposure. A further reported finding was that TCR beta sequences accurately predicted the HLA-A and HLA-B alleles for most subjects in the first cohort. Only TCR beta chains were sequenced in this cohort, and the absence of alpha or paired-chain data limited detectable features. In vitro tests confirmed that a few of the cytomegalovirus-associated TCR beta chains recognize cytomegalovirus antigens. A group of highly shared sequence variants was considered likely to be a technical artifact of the sequencing pipeline.

The cohort comprised fewer than 750 healthy bone marrow donors. All cohort members were sampled while nominally healthy, although unrecorded immune exposures were likely present. The donor was CMV seropositive and belonged to the group of 270 or so seropositive cohort members. A peripheral blood sample was collected from each donor, and TCR beta sequencing was performed on peripheral blood mononuclear cells. Genomic DNA was extracted from the blood cell samples with the Qiagen DNeasy Blood Extraction Kit. In this chain, TRBV11-3 is recombined with TRBJ2-5; TRBD1 is a possible D gene, resting on 6 matching bases. The specimen was PBMCs. This TCR was recovered from a woman aged 18-35 years in good health and CMV-seropositive. Here is the DNA: TGTGCCAGCAGCTTGGACAGTGAGACCCAGTACTTC. Its translation reads: CASSLDSETQYF.